The 15 T cell receptor beta chains in this list originate from one sample, sequenced in a study of T cell repertoires in cytomegalovirus infection. Their cognate antigens are unknown. In TCRdb, the reads were re-called with MiXCR into one record per CDR3 protein. The profile shows approximately 910,000 distinct CDR3 sequences, approximately 32% of them singletons. The starting material was cultured CD8+ T cells from PBMCs, obtained from culture after CMV antigen stimulation. The receptors were gathered from a human donor in good health (CMV status not recorded). Some clones in this sample may be carry-over from other donors' samples.

In its sample, this clonotype was seen a few times. The gene calls are TRBV28 and TRBJ1-2; D ambiguous. Germline V CDR1 and CDR2: MDHEN, SYDVKM. This CDR3 is built from 14 residues. V was cut by 2 bases and J by 3 bases, with 10 bases left in between. CDR3 bases: TGTGCCAGCAGTTTACTCCGGGCGCACTATGGCTACACCTTC. Protein: CASSLLRAHYGYTF.

This clonotype was observed a handful of times. This chain links TRBV10-3 with TRBJ2-7, with unresolved D. Germline CDR1 is ENHRY and CDR2 is SYGVKD. The CDR3 extends over 14 amino acids. V lost 2 bases and J lost 3, with 11 bases in between. The CDR3 protein is CAISEKSGNYEQYF. CDR3 coding DNA: TGTGCCATCAGTGAGAAGTCAGGAAACTACGAGCAGTACTTC.

The chain combines TRBV12-3 or TRBV12-4 with TRBJ2-3; the D gene could be TRBD1 or TRBD2 (5 bases each). V was clipped by 5 bases and J by 6 bases, with 18 bases between them. This CDR3 region has 15 residues. DNA for the CDR3: TGTGCCAGCAGTCTGGGGACCTTCCGAGGGGATACGCAGTATTTT. Residues: CASSLGTFRGDTQYF.

This clonotype was seen at least ten times. The CDR3 DNA sequence: TGTGCCAGCAGCTTAAGTAGAGGGATGACAGATACGCAGTATTTT. This encodes CASSLSRGMTDTQYF. This chain joins TRBV7-2 and TRBJ2-3, with a weak D call TRBD2 (5 bases). Deletions cut 2 bases from V and 3 bases from J, with 12 bases between. The germline V gene encodes CDR1 SGHTA and CDR2 FQGNSA. This CDR3 spans 15 amino acids.

This clonotype appeared many times. V and J are TRBV7-2 and TRBJ1-1; possibly TRBD1 for D (5 bases). The V and J ends lost 1 base and 8 bases respectively, with 11 bases between them. The germline gives CDR1 SGHTA, CDR2 FQGNSA. The CDR3 loop spans 13 amino acids. The CDR3: CASSLVKGAEAFF. CDR3 nucleotides: TGTGCCAGCAGCTTAGTGAAAGGGGCAGAAGCTTTCTTT. The full variable domain, with the rest looked up from reference TRBV7-2 and TRBJ1-1, is GAGVSQSPSNKVTEKGKDVELRCDPISGHTALYWYRQSLGQGLEFLIYFQGNSAPDKSGLPSDRFSAERTGGSVSTLTIQRTQQEDSAVYLCASSLVKGAEAFFGQGTRLTVV.

This chain links TRBV13 with TRBJ2-7, with 9 bases aligning to TRBD1. Per germline, CDR1 PRHDT and CDR2 FYEKMQ (reference sequence). V was clipped by 5 bases and J by 3 bases; unmatched bases: 5. The CDR3 contains 14 residues. This CDR3 reads CASSEGQGNYEQYV. In DNA, the CDR3 is TGTGCCAGCAGCGAGGGACAGGGAAACTACGAGCAGTACGTC.

The chain is built from TRBV5-6 and TRBJ2-6; 7 bases agree with TRBD1. V lost 3 bases and J lost 0; bases outside the gene matches: 9. The CDR3 has 18 amino acids. Germline V gene data show CDR1 as SGHDT and CDR2 as YYEEEE. The CDR3 region has the DNA TGTGCCAGCAGCTCCTGGGACAGACCTAACTCTGGGGCCAACGTCCTGACTTTC. It is translated as CASSSWDRPNSGANVLTF.

This clonotype was counted a few times. This CDR3 is CASSYSTLATNEKLFF. CDR3 in DNA: TGTGCCAGCAGTTACTCGACGCTTGCAACTAATGAAAAACTGTTTTTT. V usage is TRBV6-5 and J usage is TRBJ1-4; no definite D call. The V end was cut by 0 bases, the J end by 0 bases, with 8 bases between. This CDR3 has 16 amino acids. From germline, CDR1 is MNHEY and CDR2 SVGAGI.

As for this clonotype: One junction end does not reproduce the germline sequence, and a read error may be involved. The chain couples TRBV4-1 to TRBJ2-1, with D possibly being TRBD1 or TRBD2 (6 bases each). This CDR3 contains 13 residues. CDR1 is MGHRA and CDR2 is YSYEKL in the germline V gene. CDR3 region: CASSQASGGKQFF. The CDR3 DNA reads as TGTGCCAGCAGCCAAGCCTCCGGGGGCAAGCAGTTCTTC.

Details on this clonotype: This CDR3 fails to terminate in the conserved phenylalanine or tryptophan, so it likely reflects a read error. The chain carries TRBV19 and TRBJ2-3, with TRBD2 identical over 7 bases. The CDR3 is 15 amino acids. CDR1 and CDR2 (germline): LNHDA, SQIVND (reference sequence). Trimming cost V 1 base and J 2 bases; bases outside gene matches: 3. The CDR3 spells CASSIVGTNTDTQYI. DNA of the CDR3: TGTGCCAGTAGTATAGTTGGGACTAACACAGATACGCAGTATATT.

The chain couples TRBV14 to TRBJ2-7; D ambiguous. The CDR3 has 12 residues. CDR1 is SGHDN, CDR2 FVKESK, per germline. V lost 2 bases and J lost 6, with 8 bases in between. The CDR3 region is CASSQWALEQYV. In DNA form, the CDR3 reads TGTGCCAGCAGCCAATGGGCCCTCGAGCAGTACGTC.

Concerning this clonotype: One base away lies a much larger clone, so this may be a sequencing read error. The chain links TRBV7-6 to TRBJ2-1; possibly TRBD1 for D (5 bases). Germline lookup yields CDR1 SGHVS and CDR2 FNYEAQ. This CDR3 spans 17 amino acids. The CDR3 sequence: CASNLGDPDPPYNEQFF. The CDR3 region has the DNA TGTGCCAGCAACTTAGGGGATCCCGACCCCCCCTACAATGAGCAGTTCTTC.

This chain links TRBV7-3 with TRBJ2-1; D may be TRBD1 or TRBD2 (6 bases each). The V and J ends lost 5 bases and 2 bases respectively, with 16 bases between them. The CDR3 has 16 amino acids. Germline lookup yields CDR1 SGHTA and CDR2 FQGTGA. CDR3 nucleotides: TGTGCCAGCAGCCCCGAAGGGGGGCTACCCTACAATGAGCAGTTCTTC. This encodes CASSPEGGLPYNEQFF.

The chain combines TRBV27 with TRBJ2-3; 7 positions agree with TRBD1. Germline CDR1 and CDR2: MNHEY and SMNVEV (reference sequence). Trimming cost V 4 bases and J 5 bases; bases outside gene matches: 9. The CDR3 extends over 15 amino acids. CDR3 sequence (DNA): TGTGCCAGCAGTTGGGTGACAGGGCCGGGAGATACGCAGTATTTT. It translates to CASSWVTGPGDTQYF.

The table lists this clonotype with many counts. The rearrangement joins TRBV7-8 to TRBJ1-1; D is unclear. Between the trimmed V and J ends, which lost 1 base and 8 bases, there was a span of 14 bases. The CDR3 spans 14 residues. Germline loops: CDR1 SGHVS, CDR2 FQNEAQ. CDR3 residues: CASSLGSPPMEAFF. In DNA form, the CDR3 reads TGTGCCAGCAGCTTAGGAAGTCCACCCATGGAAGCTTTCTTT.